The rows below give T cell receptor beta chains drawn from one sample of a study of blood T cell repertoires in COVID-19. Libraries were prepared by immunoSEQ multiplex PCR; TCRdb keeps only in-frame clonotypes and omits some of them. Of 340,000 or so clones listed, around 82% are singletons. The sample was peripheral blood. The receptors here all came from a man between 25 and 39 years old with active or convalescent COVID-19. Each CDR3 is given with its conserved first and last residue. A D gene is named only where the DNA matches it firmly. Expanded clones are given a class, and other clones once, few, many or no size at all.

J	V	size	D	CDR3	DNA
TRBJ2-1	TRBV15	NA	TRBD2	CATSGDGLAGVQSYNEQFF	TGTGCCACCAGCGGCGACGGACTAGCGGGAGTACAATCCTACAATGAGCAGTTCTTC
TRBJ1-4	TRBV11-3	NA	TRBD1	CARPTGEINEKLFF	TGTGCCAGGCCGACAGGGGAGATTAATGAAAAACTGTTTTTT
TRBJ2-3	TRBV6-2/TRBV6-3	once	NA	CASSSSGTQYF	TGTGCCAGCAGCTCTTCCGGTACGCAGTATTTT
TRBJ1-2	TRBV14	NA	NA	CASSQEHNYGYTF	TGTGCCAGCAGCCAAGAACACAACTATGGCTACACCTTC
TRBJ2-7	TRBV5-1	NA	TRBD1	CASSQGQGVWNEQYF	TGCGCCAGCAGCCAGGGACAGGGAGTTTGGAACGAGCAGTACTTC
TRBJ2-1	TRBV24-1	NA	NA	CATSDLGLGEGDEQFF	TGTGCCACCAGTGATTTGGGACTTGGAGAGGGGGATGAGCAGTTCTTC
TRBJ2-6	TRBV19	NA	NA	CASSRSGNSGANVLTF	TGTGCCAGTAGCCGATCCGGGAACTCTGGGGCCAACGTCCTGACTTTC
TRBJ2-7	TRBV5-6	NA	NA	CASSILPGFYYEQYF	TGTGCCAGCAGCATTTTGCCGGGATTTTACTACGAGCAGTACTTC
TRBJ2-2	TRBV9	NA	TRBD2	CASSLRTSGGVNTGELFF	TGTGCCAGCAGCCTCCGGACTAGCGGGGGGGTTAACACCGGGGAGCTGTTTTTT
TRBJ2-7	TRBV6-6	NA	NA	CASSPGRSVHEQYF	TGTGCCAGCAGCCCCGGCCGGAGCGTTCACGAGCAGTACTTC
TRBJ1-1	TRBV6-5	few	NA	CASSTGPGTEAFF	TGTGCCAGCAGTACAGGGCCGGGCACTGAAGCTTTCTTT
TRBJ1-1	TRBV5-1	NA	NA	CASSWGRDTEAFF	TGCGCCAGCAGCTGGGGGAGGGACACTGAAGCTTTCTTT
TRBJ2-2	TRBV5-5	NA	NA	CASSLFTENTGELFF	TGTGCCAGCAGCTTGTTTACAGAGAACACCGGGGAGCTGTTTTTT
TRBJ2-7	TRBV19	NA	TRBD2	CASSIFPSGGYEQYF	TGTGCCAGTAGTATCTTCCCTAGCGGGGGCTACGAGCAGTACTTC
TRBJ2-7	TRBV6-6	NA	TRBD2	CASSYALAGASYEQYF	TGTGCCAGCAGTTACGCACTAGCGGGAGCCTCCTACGAGCAGTACTTC
TRBJ2-7	TRBV28	once	TRBD1	CASSSPGQGRNEQYF	TGTGCCAGCAGTTCACCGGGACAGGGGAGGAACGAGCAGTACTTC
TRBJ2-2	TRBV6-6	once	NA	CASSSGGRGTGELFF	TGTGCCAGCAGTTCCGGGGGGCGGGGAACCGGGGAGCTGTTTTTT
TRBJ2-7	TRBV9	once	NA	CASSIQTETYEQYF	TGTGCCAGCAGCATTCAGACAGAGACCTACGAGCAGTACTTC